The 27 T cell receptor beta chains listed next were all sequenced from one sample in a study of OX40 agonist ivuxolimab in advanced cancers. Clones were sequenced by immunoSEQ multiplex PCR, and TCRdb holds only the in-frame ones, with some missing. The sample records roughly 70,000 clones, 85% to 90% being singletons. Here the sequenced sample was CD4+ or CD8+ T cells sorted from blood, taken in a trial of the OX40 agonist ivuxolimab. The receptors shown here come from an adult with an advanced solid tumor such as melanoma, head and neck, liver or kidney cancer.

The genes are TRBV15 and TRBJ2-2; 8 bases are shared with TRBD1. Germline CDR1 reads LNHNV; CDR2 reads YYDKDF (reference sequence). The length of the CDR3 is 16 residues. V trimming: 2 bases; J trimming: 7 bases; junction bases outside the gene matches: 9. Here the CDR3 reads CATSRSIGTGGGELFF. The CDR3 region has the DNA TGTGCCACCAGCAGATCTATCGGGACAGGTGGCGGGGAGCTGTTTTTT.

The V and J genes are TRBV7-2 and TRBJ1-3; tentatively, D is TRBD1 (5 bases). The germline gives CDR1 SGHTA, CDR2 FQGNSA. V lost 4 bases and J lost 0, with 13 bases in between. The CDR3 is made up of 16 amino acids. The CDR3: CASSSTGSISGNTIYF. CDR3 nucleotides: TGTGCCAGCAGCTCAACAGGCAGTATCTCTGGAAACACCATATATTTT.

This clone was observed a handful of times. The chain combines TRBV7-9 with TRBJ1-5; D uncertain. Trimming took off 2 bases at V and 0 bases at J, with 11 bases between the two ends. Germline V CDR1 and CDR2: SEHNR, FQNEAQ (reference sequence). This CDR3 has 16 amino acids. CDR3 loop: CASSLNSKNSNQPQHF. The CDR3 coding sequence is TGTGCCAGCAGCTTAAACTCCAAGAATAGCAATCAGCCCCAGCATTTT. The entire variable domain, with the rest obtained from reference TRBV7-9 and TRBJ1-5, is as follows: DTGVSQNPRHKITKRGQNVTFRCDPISEHNRLYWYRQTLGQGPEFLTYFQNEAQLEKSRLLSDRFSAERPKGSFSTLEIQRTEQGDSAMYLCASSLNSKNSNQPQHFGDGTRLSIL.

The V and J genes are TRBV6-1 and TRBJ2-2; 11 nucleotides match TRBD2. CDR3 length equals 15 residues. Looked up from germline, CDR1 is MNHNS and CDR2 is SASEGT. Trimming took 6 bases from V and 5 from J; bases not matched to a gene: 5. The CDR3 sequence is CASSLRLAGTGELFF. The CDR3 bases are TGTGCCAGCAGCCTACGACTAGCGGGAACCGGGGAGCTGTTTTTT.

The chain carries TRBV6-5 and TRBJ2-5, with 12 bases matching TRBD1. The J call may be mistaken, given a closer DNA end match to TRBJ2-7. This CDR3 spans 15 amino acids. CDR1 MNHEY and CDR2 SVGAGI come from the germline V gene. The CDR3 spells CASSYRDRGLAEQYF. The DNA for the CDR3 is TGTGCCAGCAGTTACCGGGACAGGGGGCTCGCCGAGCAGTACTTC.

V and J are TRBV5-1 and TRBJ2-3; 7 bases fit TRBD1. V shed 7 bases, J shed 4 bases, and the junction held 6 bases outside the gene matches. The length of the CDR3 is 13 residues. Per germline, CDR1 SGHRS and CDR2 YFSETQ. The CDR3 nucleotides are TGCGCCAGCGGAAGACAGGGACCAGATACGCAGTATTTT. It yields the protein CASGRQGPDTQYF.

The rearrangement links TRBV6-5 to TRBJ1-4; 9 bases line up with TRBD1. The CDR3 covers 14 residues. Looked up from germline, CDR1 is MNHEY and CDR2 is SVGAGI. V trimming: 6 bases; J trimming: 3 bases; junction bases outside the gene matches: 2. CDR3 in amino acids: CASRGTGPNEKLFF. The DNA for the CDR3 is TGTGCCAGCAGGGGGACAGGGCCTAATGAAAAACTGTTTTTT.

The chain recombines TRBV7-2 with TRBJ1-2, with D possibly being TRBD1 (6 bases). The CDR3 runs to 15 residues. From germline, CDR1 is SGHTA and CDR2 FQGNSA. Trimming cost V 1 base and J 5 bases, with 14 bases left between them. The CDR3 region has the DNA TGTGCCAGCAGCTTAGGACAGGCGATCAATTATGGCTACACCTTC. It codes for CASSLGQAINYGYTF.

The chain links TRBV11-2 to TRBJ1-6; 9 bases are a match to TRBD1. The length of the CDR3 is 13 residues. Trimming took 11 bases from V and 6 from J; bases not matched to a gene: 5. Germline lookup yields CDR1 SGHAT and CDR2 FQNNGV. For the CDR3, the DNA is TGTGCCGCCGCGGGACAGGGTAATTCACCCCTCCACTTT. It codes for CAAAGQGNSPLHF.

The chain links TRBV18 to TRBJ2-5; D is uncertain. The germline V gene has CDR1 KGHSH and CDR2 LQKENI. The CDR3 extends over 14 amino acids. Trimming pared 1 base from V and 1 base from J, leaving 7 bases between. The CDR3 nucleotides are TGTGCCAGCTCACCACTCGGTCCCCAAGAGACCCAGTACTTC. Its translation is CASSPLGPQETQYF. Using reference TRBV18 and TRBJ2-5 for the parts outside the CDR3, the full variable domain is NAGVMQNPRHLVRRRGQEARLRCSPMKGHSHVYWYRQLPEEGLKFMVYLQKENIIDESGMPKERFSAEFPKEGPSILRIQQVVRGDSAAYFCASSPLGPQETQYFGPGTRLLVL.

This chain connects TRBV14 to TRBJ2-1; TRBD1 matches 7 bases. Losses at the gene ends were 4 bases for V and 3 bases for J; bases not matched to a gene: 6. Germline values: CDR1 SGHDN, CDR2 FVKESK. The CDR3 is 15 amino acids. The CDR3 loop reads CASSPRQGSYNEQFF. CDR3 nucleotides: TGTGCCAGCAGCCCGAGACAGGGTAGCTACAATGAGCAGTTCTTC.

V usage is TRBV5-8 and J usage is TRBJ2-3; 8 nucleotides line up with TRBD2. After removal of 0 bases from V and 2 bases from J, the junction contained 5 bases not matched to a gene. This CDR3 comprises 16 residues. In germline, CDR1 is SGHTS, CDR2 YDEGEE. The CDR3 region has the DNA TGTGCCAGCAGCTTGGGGGTTAGCGGGATCACAGATACGCAGTATTTT. Protein sequence: CASSLGVSGITDTQYF.

This chain connects TRBV7-9 to TRBJ2-5; 12 bases line up with TRBD2. V dropped 6 bases and J dropped 2; count of bases not matched to a gene: 4. CDR3 length: 15 residues. CDR1 SEHNR and CDR2 FQNEAQ come from the germline V gene (reference sequence). The CDR3 bases are TGTGCCAGCAGTTTTACTAGCGGGGGGCAAGAGACCCAGTACTTC. It encodes CASSFTSGGQETQYF.

The chain recombines TRBV18 with TRBJ2-2; D gene uncertain. CDR1 KGHSH and CDR2 LQKENI come from the germline V gene. This CDR3 contains 13 residues. The germline V and J ends were trimmed by 2 bases and 3 bases, with 4 bases remaining between them. The CDR3 loop is CASSPRDTGELFF. CDR3 in DNA: TGTGCCAGCTCACCAAGGGACACCGGGGAGCTGTTTTTT. The full variable domain, its missing parts supplied by reference TRBV18 and TRBJ2-2, is NAGVMQNPRHLVRRRGQEARLRCSPMKGHSHVYWYRQLPEEGLKFMVYLQKENIIDESGMPKERFSAEFPKEGPSILRIQQVVRGDSAAYFCASSPRDTGELFFGEGSRLTVL.

The V gene is TRBV6-1, the J gene TRBJ2-6; D is unclear. Germline loops: CDR1 MNHNS, CDR2 SASEGT. The V end was cut by 4 bases, the J end by 2 bases, with 12 bases between. The CDR3 has 16 amino acids. DNA of the CDR3: TGTGCCAGCAGTGGAGGAAGATCCCCTGGGGCCAACGTCCTGACTTTC. Translating gives CASSGGRSPGANVLTF.

The genes are TRBV7-9 and TRBJ1-5, with D hard to call. V gave up 3 bases and J gave up 1 base, with 4 bases separating them. This CDR3 has 13 amino acids. Per the germline V gene, CDR1 is SEHNR and CDR2 is FQNEAQ (reference sequence). The CDR3 nucleotides read TGTGCCAGCAGCTTCGACAGCAATCAGCCCCAGCATTTT. Protein product: CASSFDSNQPQHF.

For the CDR3, the DNA is TGTGCCAGTAGGGCCGCGGGGGCGCAATCAAATCAGCCCCAGCATTTT. This translates into CASRAAGAQSNQPQHF. The chain is built from TRBV19 and TRBJ1-5, with D perhaps TRBD1 (6 bases). There are 16 residues in the CDR3. CDR1 LNHDA and CDR2 SQIVND come from the germline V gene (reference sequence). Trimming took off 6 bases at V and 4 bases at J, with 19 bases between the two ends.

The J gene is TRBJ2-6, the V gene TRBV7-9; D remains ambiguous. Looked up from germline, CDR1 is SEHNR and CDR2 is FQNEAQ (reference sequence). CDR3 length equals 17 residues. V was clipped by 5 bases and J by 0 bases, with 14 bases between them. The CDR3 loop is CASSLPRGSSGANVLTF. CDR3 in DNA: TGTGCCAGCAGCCTACCTAGAGGTTCCTCTGGGGCCAACGTCCTGACTTTC.

The V and J genes are TRBV10-3 and TRBJ1-4; D gene ambiguous. The CDR3 has 13 residues. Germline V CDR1 and CDR2: ENHRY, SYGVKD. Trimming shortened V by 4 bases and J by 10 bases, and 13 bases separated the two germline ends. CDR3: CAISGREGGKLFF. The CDR3 DNA is TGTGCCATCAGTGGGAGAGAAGGCGGAAAACTGTTTTTT.

The chain recombines TRBV6-1 with TRBJ2-6, with D hard to call. Germline lookup yields CDR1 MNHNS and CDR2 SASEGT. This CDR3 has 18 amino acids. V was pared by 0 bases and J by 0 bases, with 12 bases between. The CDR3 protein is CASSEAPPYLSGANVLTF. CDR3 DNA: TGTGCCAGCAGTGAAGCCCCCCCTTATCTCTCTGGGGCCAACGTCCTGACTTTC.

The chain combines TRBV18 with TRBJ1-5; D is undetermined. Trimming took 2 bases from V and 2 from J, leaving 10 bases between them. This CDR3 has 15 residues. Germline V gene data show CDR1 as KGHSH and CDR2 as LQKENI. The CDR3 DNA follows: TGTGCCAGCTCACCAACCAAAAATCGCAATCAGCCCCAGCATTTT. This codes for CASSPTKNRNQPQHF.

This clone was picked up many times. Other DNA sequences of this sample code for an identical CDR3. The rearrangement links TRBV11-3 to TRBJ2-7; tentative D call: TRBD1 (6 bases). The CDR3 has 13 amino acids. Germline CDR1 and CDR2: SGHNT and YENEEA. V was shortened by 7 bases and J by 2 bases, with 12 bases between the two germline ends. In DNA, the CDR3 is TGTGCCAGCACCTCAAGGGGGACCTACGAGCAGTACTTC. Translation: CASTSRGTYEQYF.

This clone has just a few counts. The J gene is TRBJ1-5, the V gene TRBV6-5; 11 bases are shared with TRBD1. CDR3 size: 15 residues. Germline values: CDR1 MNHEY, CDR2 SVGAGI. The J segment lost 4 bases and the V segment lost 4 bases, leaving 3 bases of the junction unmatched. The CDR3, as DNA: TGTGCCAGCAGTTCGGGACAGGGGGAGAATCAGCCCCAGCATTTT. Protein sequence: CASSSGQGENQPQHF.

CDR3 sequence: CASSFAKWERDTYEQYF. CDR3 DNA sequence: TGTGCCAGCAGCTTTGCGAAATGGGAGCGGGACACCTACGAGCAGTACTTC. This rearrangement joins TRBV7-6 to TRBJ2-7; D may be TRBD2 (7 bases). The CDR3 contains 17 residues. V lost 3 bases and J lost 2, with 20 bases in between. In germline, CDR1 is SGHVS, CDR2 FNYEAQ.

This clone has more than one count but fewer than ten. This chain uses TRBV7-9 with TRBJ1-5, with D possibly TRBD1 on 5 matching bases. This CDR3 is 13 amino acids long. The germline V and J ends were trimmed by 0 bases and 10 bases, with 10 bases remaining between them. Per germline, CDR1 SEHNR and CDR2 FQNEAQ (reference sequence). CDR3 nucleotide sequence: TGTGCCAGCAGCTTAGCGTCGGGGGATCCCCAGCATTTT. Translated, it gives CASSLASGDPQHF.

The chain has TRBV2 and TRBJ2-2, with unresolved D. Trimming pared 6 bases from V and 4 bases from J, leaving 6 bases between. The germline CDR1 and CDR2 sequences are SNHLY and FYNNEI. CDR3 length equals 12 residues. The CDR3 reads CASRIFTGELFF. The CDR3, as DNA: TGTGCCAGCAGGATTTTCACCGGGGAGCTGTTTTTT.

The chain carries TRBV7-2 and TRBJ1-1; tentative D call: TRBD1 (5 bases). CDR1 is SGHTA and CDR2 is FQGNSA in the germline V gene. The CDR3 is 14 residues long. Between the trimmed V and J ends, which lost 1 base and 4 bases, there was a span of 10 bases. CDR3 nucleotide sequence: TGTGCCAGCAGCTTAGTAGGGGAAGTCACTGAAGCTTTCTTT. It translates to CASSLVGEVTEAFF.